This TCR beta chain is from a study of OX40 agonist ivuxolimab in advanced cancers. The length of the CDR3 is 13 residues. The germline CDR1 and CDR2 sequences are SGHTA and FQGNSA. Trimming took off 5 bases at V and 8 bases at J, with 12 bases between the two ends. The method was immunoSEQ multiplex PCR; TCRdb's version includes in-frame clones alone and lacks a portion of them. This sample has some 60,000 clones; roughly nine tenths occur once, and the top ten carry 3.5% to 5%. This TCR was recovered from an adult with an advanced solid tumor such as melanoma, head and neck, liver or kidney cancer. Sequences were derived from CD4+ or CD8+ T cells sorted from blood, sampled in a trial of the OX40 agonist ivuxolimab. The chain has TRBV7-2 and TRBJ2-2; the D gene is possibly TRBD2 (5 bases). The CDR3 here is CASSTQRGGELFF. The CDR3 DNA reads TGTGCCAGCAGCACACAACGGGGAGGGGAGCTGTTTTTT.